The rows below give T cell receptor beta chains drawn from one sample of a study of blood T cell repertoires in COVID-19. This table comes from immunoSEQ multiplex PCR, and its TCRdb copy is limited to in-frame clones, with some not included. The repertoire consists of about 180,000 clones, with approximately 85% occurring once and the leading ten covering around 10%. The sequenced sample was peripheral blood. The receptor set was obtained from a woman of 80 years or more with acute or convalescent COVID-19. CDR3s include the opening cysteine and the closing phenylalanine or tryptophan. The order of the fields is V gene, clone size, J gene, D gene, CDR3 DNA, CDR3 protein. The D gene is left open where the match is weak. Rows give clone size only sometimes, using once, few, many, or a class for an expanded clone.

V: TRBV6-5
size: -
J: TRBJ2-7
D: TRBD1
DNA: TGTGCCAGCAGGCGGGACAGGGATTACGAGCAGTACTTC
CDR3: CASRRDRDYEQYF

V: TRBV3-1/TRBV3-2
size: -
J: TRBJ2-3
D: -
DNA: TGTGCCAGCAGCCAAGCATCCACAGATACGCAGTATTTT
CDR3: CASSQASTDTQYF

V: TRBV25-1
size: -
J: TRBJ1-1
D: -
DNA: TGTGCCAGCAGTGAAGCAGGGGTATTCGGTGAAGCTTTCTTT
CDR3: CASSEAGVFGEAFF

V: TRBV6-6
size: -
J: TRBJ1-5
D: -
DNA: TGTGCCAGCAGTTATACCTTGGGACTGCAGCATTTT
CDR3: CASSYTLGLQHF

V: TRBV4-1
size: -
J: TRBJ1-1
D: -
DNA: TGCGCCAGCAGCTCCGGACAGAAGAACACTGAAGCTTTCTTT
CDR3: CASSSGQKNTEAFF

V: TRBV6-5
size: -
J: TRBJ2-7
D: -
DNA: TGTGCCAGCAGTAGGAGTCTTATCTCCTACGAGCAGTACTTC
CDR3: CASSRSLISYEQYF

V: TRBV19
size: -
J: TRBJ1-4
D: TRBD1
DNA: TGTGCCAGTAGTATATCTAGCAGGGGGCGGAATGAAAAACTGTTTTTT
CDR3: CASSISSRGRNEKLFF

V: TRBV9
size: -
J: TRBJ2-2
D: TRBD2
DNA: TGTGCCAGCAGCGTAGCTGGCGGGAGGAACACCGGGGAGCTGTTTTTT
CDR3: CASSVAGGRNTGELFF

V: TRBV4-3
size: -
J: TRBJ2-7
D: -
DNA: TGCGCCAGCAGCCAAGGGCCAGGATCCTACGAGCAGTACTTC
CDR3: CASSQGPGSYEQYF

V: TRBV12-3/TRBV12-4
size: -
J: TRBJ2-7
D: -
DNA: TGTGCCAGCAGTTGGCGTCTCGCGGACGAGCAGTACTTC
CDR3: CASSWRLADEQYF

V: TRBV5-8
size: -
J: TRBJ2-7
D: -
DNA: TGTGCCAGCAGCTTGGTAGGGGCCGATTACGAGCAGTACTTC
CDR3: CASSLVGADYEQYF

V: TRBV6-5
size: once
J: TRBJ1-2
D: -
DNA: TGTGCCAGCAGTTATGCGGTGGGTGGCGGCTATGGCTACACCTTC
CDR3: CASSYAVGGGYGYTF

V: TRBV25-1
size: -
J: TRBJ1-1
D: -
DNA: TGTGCCAGCAGTGAAGAGGCCAGCATGAACACTGAAGCTTTCTTT
CDR3: CASSEEASMNTEAFF

V: TRBV10-3
size: once
J: TRBJ2-7
D: TRBD2
DNA: TGTGCCATCAGTGAGGGGTCTAGCGGGAGTTACGAGCAGTACTTC
CDR3: CAISEGSSGSYEQYF

V: TRBV5-4
size: -
J: TRBJ1-2
D: -
DNA: TGTGCCAGCAGCTTGGGAGGCCAAAACTATGGCTACACCTTC
CDR3: CASSLGGQNYGYTF

V: TRBV19
size: -
J: TRBJ1-1
D: -
DNA: TGTGCCAGCCGGACGGGACTCCCGGGCGCTGAAGCTTTCTTT
CDR3: CASRTGLPGAEAFF

V: TRBV7-7
size: -
J: TRBJ1-1
D: -
DNA: TGTGCCAGCAGCTTAGACAGAAACACTGAAGCTTTCTTT
CDR3: CASSLDRNTEAFF

V: TRBV4-2
size: -
J: TRBJ2-1
D: -
DNA: TGTGCCAGCAGGAGCGGCGCTTCCTACAATGAGCAGTTCTTC
CDR3: CASRSGASYNEQFF

V: TRBV6-5
size: -
J: TRBJ2-7
D: -
DNA: TGTGCCAGCAGAGCCGGACAGTCGACCGGAGCCGAGCAGTACTTC
CDR3: CASRAGQSTGAEQYF

V: TRBV3-1/TRBV3-2
size: -
J: TRBJ2-7
D: TRBD2
DNA: TGTGCCAGCAGCCTGAACTCGGGACTAGCGGGGTCCTACGAGCAGTACTTC
CDR3: CASSLNSGLAGSYEQYF